The clone carrying this T cell receptor beta chain was counted ten times or more. Antigen specificity is unknown. The data are from a study of neurological immune-mediated disorders. From germline, CDR1 is MNHEY and CDR2 SVGAGI. Deletions cut 0 bases from V and 0 bases from J, with 8 bases between. The CDR3 length is 15 residues. Findings of the study overall: TCR clonal expansion peaked in HTLV-1-associated myelopathy patients and was lowest in multiple sclerosis patients.

It was by 5'RACE with 10-nucleotide random UMIs that the cDNA was made. The yield of each sequencing run was over 160 million TCR-beta sequences from 15-18 subjects. TCRdb re-derived calls from the 5' RACE reads in MiXCR, one entry per CDR3 protein. The table has 95,000 or so distinct CDR3 sequences, 3% to 4% seen once; the top ten hold 5% to 6.5%. This sequence originates from a young woman with multiple sclerosis. What was sequenced was PBMCs. The chain employs TRBV6-5 and TRBJ1-1; D remains ambiguous. In DNA form, the CDR3 reads TGTGCCAGCAGTTACTCGAACCTAATGAACACTGAAGCTTTCTTT. This encodes CASSYSNLMNTEAFF.